This T cell receptor (beta chain) was captured in a study of blood T cell repertoires in COVID-19. About the study: COVID-19 samples from acute and convalescent phases originated in the United States, Italy and Spain.

Per the authors' pipeline: The authors estimated nucleated cell counts from reference gene primer amplification. The data were produced by immunoSEQ multiplex PCR, yet TCRdb's version contains in-frame clones alone and is incomplete. V and J calls and clone size are given by that table; D and trimming were obtained from the DNA. The profile shows some 250,000 clones, roughly nine tenths of them singletons. CDR3 length equals 15 residues. CDR1 is LGHDT, CDR2 YNNKEL, per germline (reference sequence). With V trimmed by 3 bases and J by 4 bases, 8 bases remained unmatched. The participants were between roughly 18 and 90 years old and came from about two dozen US areas.

The receptor was isolated from a human donor in a cohort exposed to, infected with or recovered from COVID-19 (not recorded which). The donor label of this sample is uncertain. Sequencing was done on a sample of PBMCs or T cells enriched from blood (not recorded which). The chain joins TRBV3-1 (or the pseudogene TRBV3-2) to TRBJ1-2; 7 positions match TRBD1. CDR3 coding DNA: TGTGCCAGCAGCCAGAGGGGGCAAGGTCTCTATGGCTACACCTTC. Protein product: CASSQRGQGLYGYTF.